This T cell receptor beta chain derives from a study of T-cell reconstitution after alpha-beta-depleted transplantation in children. Germline CDR1 and CDR2: DFQATT and SNEGSKA (reference sequence). The junction had 22 bases not matched to a gene; V was cut back by 7 bases and J by 6 bases. This CDR3 has 17 residues. Library preparation (for TCRbeta) was performed with unique molecular identifiers. TCRdb reprocessed the PCR reads with MiXCR, giving one entry per CDR3 protein. There are approximately 200,000 distinct CDR3 sequences in the sample; approximately 15% occur only once, and about 13% lies in the top ten. This clonotype has just a few counts.

Sequenced here: PBMCs from the stem cell graft donor, sampled from the stem cell graft. J is TRBJ2-3 and V is TRBV20-1; 7 bases agree with TRBD2. The source of this sequence is a human donor who donated a stem cell graft to a child with acute lymphoblastic leukemia. The CDR3 DNA follows: TGCAGTGTTGCGGGCGCGGGAGACAACGGATATTACGATACGCAGTATTTT. This codes for CSVAGAGDNGYYDTQYF.